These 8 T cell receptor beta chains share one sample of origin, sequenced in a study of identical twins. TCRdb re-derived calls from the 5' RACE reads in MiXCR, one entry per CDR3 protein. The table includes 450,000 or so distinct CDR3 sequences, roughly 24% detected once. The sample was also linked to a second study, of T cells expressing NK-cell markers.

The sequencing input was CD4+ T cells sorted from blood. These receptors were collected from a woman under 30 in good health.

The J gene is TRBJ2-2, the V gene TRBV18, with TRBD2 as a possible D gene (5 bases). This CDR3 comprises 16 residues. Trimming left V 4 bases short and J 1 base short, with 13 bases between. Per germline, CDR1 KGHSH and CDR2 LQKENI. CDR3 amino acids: CASSQDAGKNTGELFF. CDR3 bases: TGTGCCAGCTCACAGGACGCCGGGAAGAACACCGGGGAGCTGTTTTTT.

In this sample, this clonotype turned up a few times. Written as DNA, the CDR3 is TGCGCCAGCAGCTTTGGGGAACGGTACAATGAGCAGTTCTTC. This gives the protein CASSFGERYNEQFF. The chain uses TRBV5-1 and TRBJ2-1; no definite D call. The V and J ends lost 2 bases and 4 bases respectively, with 10 bases between them. Germline CDR1 reads SGHRS; CDR2 reads YFSETQ. This CDR3 spans 14 amino acids.

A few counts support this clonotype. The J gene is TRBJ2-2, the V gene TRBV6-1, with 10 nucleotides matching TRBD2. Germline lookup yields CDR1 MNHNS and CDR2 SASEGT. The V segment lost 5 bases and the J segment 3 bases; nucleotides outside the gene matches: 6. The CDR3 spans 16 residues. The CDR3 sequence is CASSPPSGRDTGELFF. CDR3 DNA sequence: TGTGCCAGCAGTCCCCCTAGCGGGAGAGACACCGGGGAGCTGTTTTTT.

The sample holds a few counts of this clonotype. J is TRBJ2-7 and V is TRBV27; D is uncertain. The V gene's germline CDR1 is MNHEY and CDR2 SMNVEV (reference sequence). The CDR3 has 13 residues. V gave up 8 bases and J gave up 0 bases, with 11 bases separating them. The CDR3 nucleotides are TGTGCCAGCCAGAGCAGAAACTCCTACGAGCAGTACTTC. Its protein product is CASQSRNSYEQYF.

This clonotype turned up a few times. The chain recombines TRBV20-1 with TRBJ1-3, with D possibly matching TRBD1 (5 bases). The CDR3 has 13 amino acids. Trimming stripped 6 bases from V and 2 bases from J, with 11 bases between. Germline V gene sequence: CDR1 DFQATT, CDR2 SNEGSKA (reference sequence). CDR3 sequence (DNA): TGCAGTGCCCCCCGGGGGGCTGGAAACACCATATATTTT. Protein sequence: CSAPRGAGNTIYF.

CDR3 nucleotides: TGTGCCAGCCTATCGAATCGAGGGGGCTACAATGAGCAGTTCTTC. The encoded protein is CASLSNRGGYNEQFF. The genes are TRBV7-9 and TRBJ2-1; D possibly corresponds to TRBD1 (6 bases). The CDR3 sequence is 15 residues long. In germline, CDR1 is SEHNR, CDR2 FQNEAQ (reference sequence). With 8 bases removed from V and 3 bases from J, the gap between germline ends came to 17 bases.

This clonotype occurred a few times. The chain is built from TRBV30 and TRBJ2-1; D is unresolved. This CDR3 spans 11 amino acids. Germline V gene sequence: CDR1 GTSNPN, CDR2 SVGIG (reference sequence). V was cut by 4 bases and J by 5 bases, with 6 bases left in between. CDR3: CAWKMDNEQFF. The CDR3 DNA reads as TGTGCCTGGAAGATGGACAATGAGCAGTTCTTC.

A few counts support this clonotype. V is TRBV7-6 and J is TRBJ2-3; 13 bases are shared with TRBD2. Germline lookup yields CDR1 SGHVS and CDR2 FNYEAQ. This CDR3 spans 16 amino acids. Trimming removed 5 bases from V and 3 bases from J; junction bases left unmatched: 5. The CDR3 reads CASSPRTSGGTDTQYF. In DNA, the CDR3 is TGTGCCAGCAGCCCCCGGACTAGCGGGGGAACAGATACGCAGTATTTT.